The clone carrying this TCR beta chain came up a few times. Its antigen is unidentified. Investigators reverse transcribed all isolated RNA, so they sequenced expressed TCRB transcripts. Libraries were prepared by immunoSEQ multiplex PCR; TCRdb keeps only in-frame clonotypes and omits some of them. Counted here are about 150,000 clones, roughly 8.1% occurring once; the ten biggest clones make up 0.65%. Cell sorting via CD45RO/CCR7/CD25/CD127/CD95/CD27 was performed to obtain CD4+ naive, central memory, regulatory and stem cell-like memory cells. The data belong to a study of beta chain features in type 1 diabetes. General study results and limits: Shorter templates might be favored by PCR, and equally so in patients and in controls. Within patients, naive, central memory and Treg TCRB repertoires seemed more similar than within healthy donors.

The germline gives CDR1 MNHEY, CDR2 SVGAGI. The ends were cut back, 4 bases at V and 4 bases at J, with 13 bases in the middle. The CDR3 length is 14 residues. The clonotype was recovered from a man between 18 and 29 years old in good health. The sequenced sample was central memory CD4+ T cells from blood. V gene TRBV6-5 combines with J gene TRBJ1-2; D unclear. The CDR3 reads CASSSNGGAYGYTF. As DNA, the CDR3 is TGTGCCAGCAGTTCAAATGGCGGCGCCTATGGCTACACCTTC.